The 5 T cell receptor beta chains listed next were all sequenced from one sample in a study of shared clonotypes between healthy human individuals. Terminally differentiated effector memory CD45RA+ cells were excluded from the naive CD8 cells, which were CD45RO-negative and positively selected for CCR7. TCRdb's copy holds only in-frame clones and misses some; the assay was immunoSEQ multiplex PCR. The table records over 2,000,000 clones, about 94% of them present only once. Sequenced sample: naive CD8+ T cells from PBMCs. The receptors derive from a man younger than 35 in good health. Some clones in this sample may be carry-over from other donors' samples.

The rearrangement uses TRBV7-8 and TRBJ2-5; tentative D call: TRBD2 (6 bases). This CDR3 comprises 17 residues. Germline assignment: CDR1 SGHVS and CDR2 FQNEAQ. V was pared by 0 bases and J by 1 base, with 15 bases between. CDR3 residues: CASSLAMIADIQETQYF. CDR3 sequence (DNA): TGTGCCAGCAGCTTAGCGATGATAGCGGACATCCAAGAGACCCAGTACTTC.

A single count supports this clone. The chain is built from TRBV9 and TRBJ2-1; D might be TRBD2 (6 bases). V shed 4 bases and J shed 8 bases, with 10 bases lying between them. Per the germline V gene, CDR1 is SGDLS and CDR2 is YYNGEE. This CDR3 is built from 12 residues. CDR3 protein: CASSSGVHEQFF. DNA of the CDR3: TGTGCCAGCAGCTCGGGAGTCCATGAGCAGTTCTTC.

The chain employs TRBV4-1 and TRBJ2-7, with 7 bases fitting TRBD1. Trimming removed 3 bases from V and 7 bases from J; junction bases left unmatched: 12. Germline V lookup: CDR1 MGHRA, CDR2 YSYEKL. The CDR3 totals 15 residues. The CDR3 sequence is CASSQETGWSGEQYF. Written as DNA, the CDR3 is TGCGCCAGCAGCCAGGAGACAGGGTGGTCGGGAGAGCAGTACTTC.

The chain couples TRBV6-5 to TRBJ2-5, with D perhaps TRBD1 (6 bases). Trimming cost V 5 bases and J 1 base, with 11 bases left between them. Germline lookup yields CDR1 MNHEY and CDR2 SVGAGI. There are 14 residues in the CDR3. The CDR3 loop is CASSHRDTQETQYF. CDR3 coding DNA: TGTGCCAGCAGTCACCGGGACACCCAAGAGACCCAGTACTTC.

The chain uses TRBV29-1 and TRBJ2-2, with 8 bases identical to TRBD1. V was clipped by 1 base and J by 1 base; unmatched bases: 8. The CDR3 extends over 17 amino acids. The germline V gene encodes CDR1 SQVTM and CDR2 ANQGSEA. In DNA form, the CDR3 reads TGCAGCGTTGAAGTCCCGACAGGGGATATGAACACCGGGGAGCTGTTTTTT. It is translated as CSVEVPTGDMNTGELFF.